This T cell receptor beta chain was sequenced in a study of T cells in narcolepsy (dated by TCRdb to 2016 to 2019). With respect to the entire study: The study enrolled patients with narcolepsy type 1 or type 2 (NT1, NT2) together with healthy control donors. To look for autoreactive T cells in narcolepsy patients that target self-antigens of hypocretin neurons (hypocretin, TRIB2), the study used TCR Vbeta sequencing to follow clonotypes in blood and CSF.

The library was built by means of the immunoSEQ multiplex PCR assay. TCRdb took this table from immuneACCESS and kept in-frame rearrangements with V and J called. Such tables lack part of the clones; where checked against another copy, unresolved V genes explain under half of the gap, and the rest is unexplained. A total of under 20,000 clones appear in this sample, 70% to 90% of them only once. 0.7% to 0.85% of the sample belongs to the ten largest clones. For TCR Vbeta sequencing, memory CD4+ T cells were sorted ex vivo from the peripheral blood of narcolepsy patients and healthy controls. With regard to this clone: Its binding antigen is unknown. It has no much larger one-base neighbor in the sample; base qualities were not kept.

The CDR3 runs 15 residues from the cysteine to the phenylalanine. Only the CDR3 region is kept as DNA, spanning 45 bases read in frame from base 1. At the junction V is shortened by 1 base and J by 0 bases, with 8 bases in between. From the germline V gene, CDR1 is SGHTA and CDR2 is FQGNSA. Overall study results and their limits: Autoreactive clonotypes were reported to be detected serially in the blood of the same patients and of different patients, but not in the blood of healthy controls. Plots that compared CSF and blood CD4+ T cell clonotypes from the same patient highlighted HCRT-specific and TRIB2-specific autoreactive clonotypes. Numbers of sequenced blood memory CD4+ clonotypes were comparable, with averages of some 39,000 in patients and 30,000 to 35,000 in controls. Some blood memory CD4+ repertoires from patients and controls contained no sequences matching autoreactive T cell clones.

The sequence joins TRBV7-2 to TRBJ2-3, and perhaps TRBD2 as D gene, on 5 matching bases. The source is a human donor in good health. Sequencing was done on a sample of memory (CD45RA-) CD4+ T cells from blood. The label giving this sample's cell subset or site can be read as: memory T cells sorted ex vivo from peripheral blood. CDR3 sequence: CASSLGGQSTDTQYF. In nucleotide form, the sequence is TGTGCCAGCAGCTTAGGCGGGCAGAGCACAGATACGCAGTATTTT.